This is a list of T cell receptor beta chains from one sample in a study of blood T cell repertoires in COVID-19. Sequenced by immunoSEQ multiplex PCR; TCRdb stores in-frame clones only, minus some. This sample has under 300,000 clones, with around nine tenths found just once. Material: PBMCs or T cells enriched from blood (not recorded which). The source is a woman between 50 and 59 years old who had recovered from COVID-19. Both conserved end residues are part of each CDR3. D genes are given only for firm matches. The size of a clone is reported for some rows only, either as once, few or many, or as a class for expanded clones.

d_call: .
v_call: TRBV5-4
clone_size: .
j_call: TRBJ2-3
cdr3_aa: CASSSGGRATDTQYF
cdr3_nt: TGTGCCAGCTCTTCCGGGGGAAGGGCCACAGATACGCAGTATTTT

d_call: TRBD1
v_call: TRBV28
clone_size: .
j_call: TRBJ2-5
cdr3_aa: CASSPDRKNKETQYF
cdr3_nt: TGTGCCAGCAGTCCGGACAGGAAGAATAAAGAGACCCAGTACTTC

d_call: .
v_call: TRBV11-2
clone_size: .
j_call: TRBJ1-5
cdr3_aa: CASSNTGGNQPQHF
cdr3_nt: TGTGCCAGCAGCAATACAGGTGGCAATCAGCCCCAGCATTTT

d_call: .
v_call: TRBV7-9
clone_size: once
j_call: TRBJ1-1
cdr3_aa: CASSSGVLAFF
cdr3_nt: TGTGCCAGCAGCTCGGGGGTTTTAGCTTTCTTT

d_call: .
v_call: TRBV6-5
clone_size: few
j_call: TRBJ1-6
cdr3_aa: CASTDGNSPLHF
cdr3_nt: TGTGCCAGCACCGACGGGAATTCACCCCTCCACTTT

d_call: TRBD2
v_call: TRBV5-1
clone_size: once
j_call: TRBJ2-5
cdr3_aa: CASSLLSGTRVETQYF
cdr3_nt: TGCGCCAGCAGCTTGCTTAGCGGGACTAGGGTGGAGACCCAGTACTTC

d_call: .
v_call: TRBV11-1
clone_size: once
j_call: TRBJ2-1
cdr3_aa: CASSLGSSPTTQFF
cdr3_nt: TGTGCCAGCAGCTTAGGAAGTAGTCCCACCACCCAGTTCTTC

d_call: .
v_call: TRBV24-1
clone_size: once
j_call: TRBJ2-3
cdr3_aa: CATKRDSTDTQYF
cdr3_nt: TGTGCCACCAAGCGTGATAGCACAGATACGCAGTATTTT

d_call: TRBD2
v_call: TRBV2
clone_size: once
j_call: TRBJ2-7
cdr3_aa: CASRQAGTSAHEQYF
cdr3_nt: TGTGCCAGCCGACAGGCGGGGACTAGTGCTCACGAGCAGTACTTC

d_call: .
v_call: TRBV4-1
clone_size: .
j_call: TRBJ2-2
cdr3_aa: CASSLWSGGTGELFF
cdr3_nt: TGCGCCAGCAGCCTTTGGTCAGGGGGGACCGGGGAGCTGTTTTTT

d_call: .
v_call: TRBV7-7
clone_size: once
j_call: TRBJ2-7
cdr3_aa: CASSLDLDSSYEQYF
cdr3_nt: TGTGCTAGCAGCTTAGATTTAGACAGTTCCTACGAGCAGTACTTC

d_call: TRBD2
v_call: TRBV11-3
clone_size: .
j_call: TRBJ2-1
cdr3_aa: CASSLDRGGPYNEQFF
cdr3_nt: TGTGCCAGCAGCTTAGATCGGGGGGGACCCTACAATGAGCAGTTCTTC

d_call: TRBD2
v_call: TRBV10-3
clone_size: .
j_call: TRBJ2-1
cdr3_aa: CAIRTSGSGNEQFF
cdr3_nt: TGTGCCATCCGGACTAGCGGGTCGGGGAATGAGCAGTTCTTC

d_call: .
v_call: TRBV4-1
clone_size: .
j_call: TRBJ2-4
cdr3_aa: CASSRLTLAKNIQYF
cdr3_nt: TGCGCCAGCAGCCGGTTAACTCTAGCCAAAAACATTCAGTACTTC

d_call: TRBD1
v_call: TRBV19
clone_size: .
j_call: TRBJ1-1
cdr3_aa: CASSSGQGIVNTEAFF
cdr3_nt: TGTGCCAGTAGTAGTGGACAGGGTATTGTGAACACTGAAGCTTTCTTT

d_call: TRBD2
v_call: TRBV19
clone_size: .
j_call: TRBJ2-1
cdr3_aa: CASSNERDLYNEQFF
cdr3_nt: TGTGCCAGTAGTAACGAGCGGGACCTCTACAATGAGCAGTTCTTC

d_call: .
v_call: TRBV28
clone_size: .
j_call: TRBJ2-7
cdr3_aa: CASTLSGIDEQYF
cdr3_nt: TGTGCCAGCACCCTCTCGGGAATCGACGAGCAGTACTTC

d_call: TRBD2
v_call: TRBV19
clone_size: .
j_call: TRBJ2-1
cdr3_aa: CASSIGPSGRNEQFF
cdr3_nt: TGTGCCAGTAGTATAGGTCCTAGCGGGAGAAATGAGCAGTTCTTC

d_call: .
v_call: TRBV5-1
clone_size: once
j_call: TRBJ1-6
cdr3_aa: CAILDSTGDRPDSPLHF
cdr3_nt: TGCGCCATTTTAGACTCGACAGGCGACCGGCCAGATTCACCCCTCCACTTT

d_call: .
v_call: TRBV7-2
clone_size: .
j_call: TRBJ2-1
cdr3_aa: CASSLEGQDYNEQFF
cdr3_nt: TGTGCCAGCAGCTTAGAGGGACAAGACTACAATGAGCAGTTCTTC

d_call: TRBD2
v_call: TRBV3-1/TRBV3-2
clone_size: .
j_call: TRBJ2-1
cdr3_aa: CASSQKAGGPVEQFF
cdr3_nt: TGTGCCAGCAGCCAGAAAGCGGGAGGGCCAGTTGAGCAGTTCTTC

d_call: TRBD1
v_call: TRBV27
clone_size: .
j_call: TRBJ1-2
cdr3_aa: CASSPDRVGGYTF
cdr3_nt: TGTGCCAGCAGCCCGGACAGGGTAGGTGGCTACACCTTC

d_call: TRBD1
v_call: TRBV3-1/TRBV3-2
clone_size: .
j_call: TRBJ2-2
cdr3_aa: CASSQVDRGAGELFF
cdr3_nt: TGTGCCAGCAGCCAAGTTGACAGGGGGGCCGGGGAGCTGTTTTTT

d_call: TRBD1
v_call: TRBV19
clone_size: .
j_call: TRBJ2-7
cdr3_aa: CASGDRGSHEQYF
cdr3_nt: TGTGCCAGTGGAGACAGGGGGAGCCACGAGCAGTACTTC

d_call: .
v_call: TRBV6-1
clone_size: .
j_call: TRBJ2-5
cdr3_aa: CASSESPWEAKETQYF
cdr3_nt: TGTGCCAGCAGTGAAAGCCCCTGGGAGGCTAAAGAGACCCAGTACTTC

d_call: .
v_call: TRBV19
clone_size: .
j_call: TRBJ1-2
cdr3_aa: CASSHITNYGYTF
cdr3_nt: TGTGCCAGTAGTCACATAACTAACTATGGCTACACCTTC

d_call: .
v_call: TRBV28
clone_size: .
j_call: TRBJ2-5
cdr3_aa: CASIESGYQETQYF
cdr3_nt: TGTGCCAGCATCGAGAGCGGGTACCAAGAGACCCAGTACTTC

d_call: TRBD1
v_call: TRBV28
clone_size: .
j_call: TRBJ1-5
cdr3_aa: CASSWGQGAHQPQHF
cdr3_nt: TGTGCCAGCAGTTGGGGACAGGGGGCCCATCAGCCCCAGCATTTT

d_call: .
v_call: TRBV5-1
clone_size: few
j_call: TRBJ2-1
cdr3_aa: CASSLAGNNEQFF
cdr3_nt: TGCGCCAGCAGCTTGGCCGGGAACAATGAGCAGTTCTTC

d_call: .
v_call: TRBV12-3/TRBV12-4
clone_size: .
j_call: TRBJ2-7
cdr3_aa: CASSLGQTYEQYF
cdr3_nt: TGTGCCAGCAGTTTAGGACAGACCTACGAGCAGTACTTC

d_call: TRBD1
v_call: TRBV11-2
clone_size: .
j_call: TRBJ1-6
cdr3_aa: CASSQDRWENSPLHF
cdr3_nt: TGTGCCAGCAGCCAGGACAGGTGGGAGAATTCACCCCTCCACTTT

d_call: TRBD1
v_call: TRBV3-1/TRBV3-2
clone_size: .
j_call: TRBJ2-7
cdr3_aa: CASSQTRGLWEQYF
cdr3_nt: TGTGCCAGCAGCCAAACTAGGGGGCTTTGGGAGCAGTACTTC

d_call: .
v_call: TRBV6-2/TRBV6-3
clone_size: .
j_call: TRBJ2-1
cdr3_aa: CASSSPGPPRGEQFF
cdr3_nt: TGTGCCAGCAGTTCGCCGGGACCCCCAAGGGGGGAGCAGTTCTTC

d_call: .
v_call: TRBV14
clone_size: .
j_call: TRBJ1-1
cdr3_aa: CASSQNRIEAFF
cdr3_nt: TGTGCCAGCAGCCAGAACAGGATTGAAGCTTTCTTT

d_call: .
v_call: TRBV7-9
clone_size: .
j_call: TRBJ1-3
cdr3_aa: CASSLSGESGNTIYF
cdr3_nt: TGTGCCAGCAGCTTATCAGGGGAGTCTGGAAACACCATATATTTT

d_call: TRBD2
v_call: TRBV5-1
clone_size: few
j_call: TRBJ2-1
cdr3_aa: CASSVGGTSKTAEQFF
cdr3_nt: TGCGCCAGCAGCGTCGGGGGGACTAGCAAGACGGCTGAGCAGTTCTTC

d_call: TRBD2
v_call: TRBV5-1
clone_size: .
j_call: TRBJ2-1
cdr3_aa: CASSLEARPSGDSYNEQFF
cdr3_nt: TGCGCCAGCAGCTTGGAGGCTCGGCCTAGCGGAGACTCCTACAATGAGCAGTTCTTC

d_call: TRBD1
v_call: TRBV30
clone_size: .
j_call: TRBJ1-2
cdr3_aa: CAWSALYPGQGVVLDGYTF
cdr3_nt: TGTGCCTGGAGTGCACTATACCCGGGACAGGGAGTTGTCTTGGATGGCTACACCTTC

d_call: .
v_call: TRBV2
clone_size: .
j_call: TRBJ2-4
cdr3_aa: CASSESDFLAKNIQYF
cdr3_nt: TGTGCCAGCAGTGAGTCCGACTTCTTAGCCAAAAACATTCAGTACTTC

d_call: .
v_call: TRBV28
clone_size: .
j_call: TRBJ1-1
cdr3_aa: CASSLALTEAFF
cdr3_nt: TGTGCCAGCAGTTTGGCCCTTACTGAAGCTTTCTTT

d_call: .
v_call: TRBV18
clone_size: .
j_call: TRBJ1-1
cdr3_aa: CASSPTEMNTEAFF
cdr3_nt: TGTGCCAGCTCACCAACGGAGATGAACACTGAAGCTTTCTTT

d_call: .
v_call: TRBV27
clone_size: few
j_call: TRBJ2-3
cdr3_aa: CASRLTSSTDTQYF
cdr3_nt: TGTGCCAGCAGACTAACAAGCAGCACAGATACGCAGTATTTT

d_call: .
v_call: TRBV30
clone_size: .
j_call: TRBJ1-3
cdr3_aa: CAWSTGIGTIYF
cdr3_nt: TGTGCCTGGAGCACAGGTATCGGCACCATATATTTT

d_call: .
v_call: TRBV24-1
clone_size: once
j_call: TRBJ2-1
cdr3_aa: CATSEGGFYNEQFF
cdr3_nt: TGTGCCACCAGTGAGGGCGGGTTCTACAATGAGCAGTTCTTC

d_call: .
v_call: TRBV11-3
clone_size: .
j_call: TRBJ2-1
cdr3_aa: CASSLESSSSYNEQFF
cdr3_nt: TGTGCCAGCAGCTTAGAATCTTCGAGCTCCTACAATGAGCAGTTCTTC

d_call: .
v_call: TRBV24-1
clone_size: .
j_call: TRBJ2-3
cdr3_aa: CATESAGTNTQYF
cdr3_nt: TGTGCCACCGAATCAGCCGGGACAAATACGCAGTATTTT

d_call: .
v_call: TRBV7-9
clone_size: .
j_call: TRBJ2-7
cdr3_aa: CASSLAQGGEQYF
cdr3_nt: TGTGCCAGCAGCTTAGCCCAAGGGGGTGAGCAGTACTTC

d_call: TRBD2
v_call: TRBV2
clone_size: .
j_call: TRBJ2-3
cdr3_aa: CASSDPTSGGTDTQYF
cdr3_nt: TGTGCCAGCAGTGACCCCACTAGCGGAGGCACAGATACGCAGTATTTT

d_call: .
v_call: TRBV27
clone_size: .
j_call: TRBJ2-7
cdr3_aa: CASSLASTFPSTYEQYF
cdr3_nt: TGTGCCAGCAGTTTAGCCTCGACATTTCCCTCTACCTACGAGCAGTACTTC

d_call: TRBD2
v_call: TRBV7-9
clone_size: .
j_call: TRBJ2-7
cdr3_aa: CASSSPQRLAGGRSYEQYF
cdr3_nt: TGTGCCAGCAGCTCGCCACAAAGACTAGCGGGAGGGCGCTCCTACGAGCAGTACTTC

d_call: .
v_call: TRBV15
clone_size: .
j_call: TRBJ2-7
cdr3_aa: CATSRDLGGKAYEQYF
cdr3_nt: TGTGCCACCAGCAGAGATCTAGGCGGGAAGGCCTACGAGCAGTACTTC

d_call: .
v_call: TRBV4-2
clone_size: .
j_call: TRBJ1-4
cdr3_aa: CASSQGWQNEKLFF
cdr3_nt: TGTGCCAGCAGCCAAGGGTGGCAGAATGAAAAACTGTTTTTT

d_call: TRBD2
v_call: TRBV7-9
clone_size: .
j_call: TRBJ2-1
cdr3_aa: CASTPSTSGSRNEQFF
cdr3_nt: TGTGCCAGCACCCCTTCCACTAGCGGGAGTCGGAATGAGCAGTTCTTC

d_call: .
v_call: TRBV28
clone_size: .
j_call: TRBJ1-3
cdr3_aa: CASSLVGQRNTIYF
cdr3_nt: TGTGCCAGCAGTTTAGTAGGACAGAGAAACACCATATATTTT

d_call: .
v_call: TRBV5-4
clone_size: .
j_call: TRBJ1-1
cdr3_aa: CASSFDRRNTEAFF
cdr3_nt: TGTGCCAGCAGCTTTGACAGGCGAAACACTGAAGCTTTCTTT

d_call: TRBD1
v_call: TRBV27
clone_size: many
j_call: TRBJ2-7
cdr3_aa: CASRTGTGPYEQYF
cdr3_nt: TGTGCCAGCAGGACCGGGACAGGACCCTACGAGCAGTACTTC

d_call: .
v_call: TRBV5-1
clone_size: once
j_call: TRBJ2-3
cdr3_aa: CASSFAGTGGADTQYF
cdr3_nt: TGCGCCAGCAGCTTTGCCGGGACTGGGGGAGCAGATACGCAGTATTTT

d_call: .
v_call: TRBV7-3
clone_size: .
j_call: TRBJ2-2
cdr3_aa: CASSPGAGELFF
cdr3_nt: TGTGCCAGCAGCCCAGGGGCCGGGGAGCTGTTTTTT